The next 20 T cell receptor beta chains were all read from a single sample in a study of blood T cell repertoires in COVID-19 (TCRdb year 2020). Receptors were amplified or captured by the immunoSEQ multiplex PCR assay. What TCRdb holds here is the immuneACCESS table cut down to in-frame rearrangements. Part of the clones is not present; checked against another copy, under half of the missing clones reflect an unresolved V gene, and the others are unexplained. This sample holds 150,000 to 200,000 clones; around 90% were observed only once. The leading ten clones occupy roughly 2.5% of the sample. The sequencing input was peripheral blood. These TCRs come from a man aged 35 to 55 with active or convalescent COVID-19.

The genes are TRBV5-5 and TRBJ2-2; the match to TRBD1 covers 9 bases. Germline V CDR1 and CDR2: SGHKS, YYEKEE (reference sequence). The J segment lost 5 bases and the V segment lost 5 bases, leaving 7 bases of the junction unmatched. The CDR3 totals 15 residues. The DNA for the CDR3 is TGTGCCAGCAGTCACCGGGACAGGGATACCGGGGAGCTGTTTTTT. Its translation is CASSHRDRDTGELFF. The full variable domain, with the rest looked up from reference TRBV5-5 and TRBJ2-2, is DAGVTQSPTHLIKTRGQQVTLRCSPISGHKSVSWYQQVLGQGPQFIFQYYEKEERGRGNFPDRFSARQFPNYSSELNVNALLLGDSALYLCASSHRDRDTGELFFGEGSRLTVL.

The J gene is TRBJ1-5, the V gene TRBV6-2 or TRBV6-3; the D gene is possibly TRBD1 (5 bases). The CDR3 consists of 16 residues. Between the trimmed V and J ends, which lost 5 bases and 1 base, there was a span of 15 bases. Germline assignment: CDR1 MNHEY and CDR2 SVGEGT. The CDR3 DNA reads as TGTGCCAGCAGTAACACAGGAGGGGTGAGCAATCAGCCCCAGCATTTT. Translation: CASSNTGGVSNQPQHF.

The chain carries TRBV5-1 and TRBJ1-4; a possible D gene is TRBD1 (5 bases). V lost 1 base to trimming and J lost 3 bases, with 10 bases between them. Per germline, CDR1 SGHRS and CDR2 YFSETQ. This CDR3 spans 15 amino acids. The CDR3 sequence is CASSLTQGSNEKLFF. For the CDR3, the DNA is TGCGCCAGCAGCTTGACCCAGGGATCTAATGAAAAACTGTTTTTT.

This clone was counted once. The chain uses TRBV29-1 and TRBJ1-1, with 8 positions matching TRBD1. Trimming at V came to 2 bases and at J to 3 bases, leaving 5 bases not matched to a gene. The CDR3 loop spans 14 amino acids. Germline-derived CDR1 and CDR2 are SQVTM and ANQGSEA. CDR3 region: CSVEPSTGDTEAFF. The CDR3 DNA is TGCAGCGTTGAACCCTCGACAGGGGACACTGAAGCTTTCTTT.

The V call is TRBV27, the J call TRBJ2-1; D may be TRBD1 (5 bases). V was shortened by 4 bases and J by 10 bases, with 14 bases between the two germline ends. This CDR3 contains 13 residues. The germline CDR1 and CDR2 sequences are MNHEY and SMNVEV (reference sequence). CDR3 sequence: CASSYRGFGEQFF. The DNA for the CDR3 is TGTGCCAGCAGTTATAGGGGATTTGGGGAGCAGTTCTTC.

This clone is a singleton in its sample. The rearrangement links TRBV28 to TRBJ1-5; the match to TRBD1 covers 8 bases. Germline V gene data show CDR1 as MDHEN and CDR2 as SYDVKM. The CDR3 is 16 residues long. The V segment lost 2 bases and the J segment 7 bases; nucleotides outside the gene matches: 10. Written as DNA, the CDR3 is TGTGCCAGCAGTTTACTCGGACAGGGCGTTGGACAGCCCCAGCATTTT. Translating it yields CASSLLGQGVGQPQHF. Based on the CDR3 plus reference TRBV28 and TRBJ1-5, the full variable domain is DVKVTQSSRYLVKRTGEKVFLECVQDMDHENMFWYRQDPGLGLRLIYFSYDVKMKEKGDIPEGYSVSREKKERFSLILESASTNQTSMYLCASSLLGQGVGQPQHFGDGTRLSIL.

The chain has TRBV28 and TRBJ2-1; 11 positions agree with TRBD2. J gave up 2 bases and V 4 bases, and 10 bases lay outside the gene matches. CDR1 is MDHEN and CDR2 is SYDVKM in the germline V gene. This CDR3 contains 18 residues. The CDR3 DNA reads as TGTGCCAGCAGTTCGGCCCCGGGACTAGCGGAAACCTACAATGAGCAGTTCTTC. Translation: CASSSAPGLAETYNEQFF.

This clone occurred a few times. The V and J genes are TRBV2 and TRBJ2-2, with 8 bases that match TRBD1. This CDR3 comprises 16 residues. Per the germline V gene, CDR1 is SNHLY and CDR2 is FYNNEI. Unmatched junction bases numbered 13, after V lost 8 bases and J lost 5 bases. The chain's CDR3 is CASHSSTGARTGELFF. The CDR3 DNA is TGTGCCAGCCACTCCTCGACAGGGGCAAGAACCGGGGAGCTGTTTTTT.

V usage is TRBV5-6 and J usage is TRBJ1-1; no firm D call. Germline V gives CDR1 SGHDT, CDR2 YYEEEE. The CDR3 runs to 16 residues. V was trimmed by 0 bases and J by 0 bases, leaving 12 bases between them. CDR3 amino acids: CASSLGAGWMNTEAFF. The CDR3 region has the DNA TGTGCCAGCAGCTTGGGGGCGGGTTGGATGAACACTGAAGCTTTCTTT.

The V call is TRBV6-6, the J call TRBJ1-2; the D gene is possibly TRBD1 (6 bases). Trimming left V 6 bases short and J 0 bases short, with 11 bases between. Germline lookup yields CDR1 MNHNY and CDR2 SVGAGI (reference sequence). The CDR3 runs 14 residues. In DNA, the CDR3 is TGTGCCAGCAGAGGACAGAGAGCTAACTATGGCTACACCTTC. Residues: CASRGQRANYGYTF.

V is TRBV6-1 and J is TRBJ2-5; 7 nucleotides agree with TRBD2. The CDR3 extends over 17 amino acids. Germline V gives CDR1 MNHNS, CDR2 SASEGT. Trimming at V came to 0 bases and at J to 1 base, leaving 8 bases not matched to a gene. This CDR3 reads CASSEAAHSSGQETQYF. The CDR3 nucleotides read TGTGCCAGCAGTGAAGCCGCACACTCTAGCGGCCAAGAGACCCAGTACTTC.

This rearrangement joins TRBV5-4 to TRBJ1-4; maybe TRBD1 (6 bases). V lost 2 bases and J 4 bases, leaving 9 bases between the germline ends. The CDR3 runs 14 residues. Per germline, CDR1 SGHNT and CDR2 YYREEE (reference sequence). The DNA for the CDR3 is TGTGCCAGCAGCTTAGGGACAAATAATGAAAAACTGTTTTTT. Translation: CASSLGTNNEKLFF.

The rearrangement links TRBV9 to TRBJ2-7; possibly TRBD2 for D (7 bases). V was trimmed by 0 bases and J by 5 bases, leaving 15 bases between them. The CDR3 length is 15 residues. Germline assignment: CDR1 SGDLS and CDR2 YYNGEE. This CDR3 is CASSVEGGLWDEQYF. The CDR3 DNA reads as TGTGCCAGCAGCGTAGAGGGGGGGCTGTGGGACGAGCAGTACTTC.

V usage is TRBV4-3 and J usage is TRBJ1-4, with 9 bases that match TRBD1. Losses at the gene ends were 1 base for V and 8 bases for J; bases not matched to a gene: 11. CDR3 length equals 17 residues. Germline V gene lookup returns CDR1 LGHNA and CDR2 YSLEER. CDR3: CASSQAPGTGLGEKLFF. CDR3 DNA sequence: TGCGCCAGCAGCCAAGCCCCTGGGACAGGGCTTGGAGAAAAACTGTTTTTT.

This clone appeared a few times. The chain links TRBV11-3 to TRBJ2-3, with D possibly being TRBD1 (5 bases). The CDR3 runs 16 residues. Deletions cut 1 base from V and 3 bases from J, with 14 bases between. Per the germline V gene, CDR1 is SGHNT and CDR2 is YENEEA. CDR3 sequence: CASSLGQAGSTDTQYF. CDR3 sequence (DNA): TGTGCCAGCAGCTTAGGTCAGGCAGGGTCAACAGATACGCAGTATTTT.

The chain joins TRBV24-1 to TRBJ2-5, with 10 bases fitting TRBD2. The junction had 5 bases not matched to a gene; V was cut back by 6 bases and J by 2 bases. CDR1 is KGHDR and CDR2 is SFDVKD in the germline V gene. The CDR3 has 15 amino acids. The CDR3 DNA sequence: TGTGCCACCAGTCCAACTAGCGGGATACAAGAGACCCAGTACTTC. It is translated as CATSPTSGIQETQYF.

The gene calls are TRBV18 and TRBJ2-7; TRBD2 matches 9 bases. The CDR3 length is 14 residues. Germline lookup yields CDR1 KGHSH and CDR2 LQKENI. V was pared by 4 bases and J by 3 bases, with 4 bases of the junction left unmatched. In DNA form, the CDR3 reads TGTGCCAGCTCACAAGCGGGGGGCCTCTACGAGCAGTACTTC. This sequence encodes CASSQAGGLYEQYF.

The chain employs TRBV15 and TRBJ2-7, with 9 nucleotides matching TRBD1. Trimming removed 5 bases from V and 2 bases from J; junction bases left unmatched: 4. Germline CDR1 reads LNHNV; CDR2 reads YYDKDF (reference sequence). CDR3 length: 14 amino acids. The CDR3 DNA sequence: TGTGCCACCAGCGCGCGGGACAGGGCCTACGAGCAGTACTTC. Protein: CATSARDRAYEQYF.

This clone was recorded once. The V call is TRBV5-4, the J call TRBJ2-2; D is uncertain. The CDR3 is made up of 16 amino acids. Trimming removed 1 base from V and 7 bases from J, with 17 bases in between. Germline V gene data show CDR1 as SGHNT and CDR2 as YYREEE (reference sequence). CDR3 DNA: TGTGCCAGCAGCTTGAAGCAGTCTCTTGCGGACGGGGAGCTGTTTTTT. Protein: CASSLKQSLADGELFF.

This chain uses TRBV7-2 with TRBJ2-3, with D possibly TRBD2 on 5 matching bases. Trimming took off 3 bases at V and 4 bases at J, with 11 bases between the two ends. The V gene's germline CDR1 is SGHTA and CDR2 FQGNSA. There are 14 residues in the CDR3. The CDR3, as DNA: TGTGCCAGCAGCTTTGGCCATAGCGCAGATACGCAGTATTTT. It is translated as CASSFGHSADTQYF.